This TCR beta chain originates from a study of blood T cell repertoires in COVID-19. This clone was counted ten times or more. The repertoire was sequenced with immunoSEQ multiplex PCR; TCRdb's copy has only in-frame clones and lacks some. The data hold some 150,000 clones, with about four fifths observed a single time. The sample taken for sequencing was peripheral blood. This TCR came from a woman aged 80 or over in a cohort sampled during active or convalescent COVID-19.

The CDR3 DNA sequence: TGCAGCTTCCGGGACGGACAGGCGGGTTCACCCCTCCACTTT. This gives the protein CSFRDGQAGSPLHF. The V gene is TRBV29-1, the J gene TRBJ1-6, with TRBD1 matching over 7 bases. Germline CDR1 is SQVTM and CDR2 is ANQGSEA. V was clipped by 8 bases and J by 9 bases; unmatched bases: 13. The CDR3 totals 14 residues.